The 15 T cell receptor beta chains in this list originate from one sample, sequenced in a study of T-cell memory formation after mild COVID-19. TCRdb re-analysed the 5' RACE reads in MiXCR, keeping a single row per CDR3 protein. The sample holds 210,000 or so distinct CDR3 sequences, 27% seen once. The sample comprised PBMCs or a T cell subset sorted from them (not recorded which). The receptors derive from an adult woman who had mild COVID-19 (a few samples of this study predate the infection). Cell type and time point are not known.

The J gene is TRBJ1-5, the V gene TRBV25-1, with D perhaps matching TRBD1 (5 bases). The CDR3 runs to 13 residues. CDR1 MGHDK and CDR2 SYGVNS come from the germline V gene. Trimming shortened V by 4 bases and J by 8 bases, and 12 bases separated the two germline ends. The CDR3 loop reads CASSVEGSKPQHF. CDR3 in DNA: TGTGCCAGCAGTGTGGAGGGGAGCAAGCCCCAGCATTTT.

This chain joins TRBV7-9 and TRBJ1-1, with 9 bases matching TRBD1. V lost 6 bases, J lost 4 bases, and 6 bases stayed unmatched. There are 14 residues in the CDR3. In germline, CDR1 is SEHNR, CDR2 FQNEAQ (reference sequence). The CDR3 is CASSEDRGVTEAFF. The CDR3 DNA follows: TGTGCCAGCAGTGAAGACAGGGGGGTCACTGAAGCTTTCTTT.

The J gene is TRBJ2-3, the V gene TRBV7-9; 7 positions agree with TRBD2. The CDR3 runs 15 residues. Germline V gene lookup returns CDR1 SEHNR and CDR2 FQNEAQ (reference sequence). With V trimmed by 2 bases and J by 2 bases, 4 bases remained unmatched. The CDR3 region is CASSLKRGPTDTQYF. As DNA, the CDR3 is TGTGCCAGCAGCTTAAAGCGGGGACCCACAGATACGCAGTATTTT.

The chain uses TRBV7-6 and TRBJ2-5; D may be TRBD1 (6 bases). Trimming cost V 4 bases and J 4 bases, with 13 bases left between them. There are 14 residues in the CDR3. Per germline, CDR1 SGHVS and CDR2 FNYEAQ. Here the CDR3 reads CASSSYRDLETQYF. The CDR3 DNA reads TGTGCCAGCAGCTCCTACAGGGATCTAGAGACCCAGTACTTC.

In this sample, this clonotype turned up a few times. This rearrangement joins TRBV3-1 to TRBJ2-7, with TRBD2 identical over 10 bases. J lost 1 base, V lost 5 bases, and 5 bases had no gene match. CDR1 LGHDT and CDR2 YNNKEL come from the germline V gene (reference sequence). The CDR3 totals 15 residues. The CDR3 coding sequence is TGTGCCAGCAGCTTCGAACTAGCGGGGTCCTACGAGCAGTACTTC. Protein: CASSFELAGSYEQYF.

This clonotype was counted between two and nine times. This chain joins TRBV5-1 and TRBJ2-3; 7 bases line up with TRBD1. The CDR3 covers 17 residues. Germline lookup yields CDR1 SGHRS and CDR2 YFSETQ. Germline trimming cut 0 bases from V and 2 bases from J; bases unmatched to any gene: 9. The CDR3 nucleotides are TGCGCCAGCAGCTTGGATGGGCAGGGGGTTTTCACAGATACGCAGTATTTT. Its translation: CASSLDGQGVFTDTQYF.

The rearrangement links TRBV19 to TRBJ2-5; tentatively, D is TRBD2 (5 bases). The CDR3 runs 13 residues. Trimming shortened V by 9 bases and J by 5 bases, and 16 bases separated the two germline ends. Germline CDR1 reads LNHDA; CDR2 reads SQIVND (reference sequence). The CDR3 spells CASQRSGEETQYF. CDR3 nucleotides: TGTGCCAGCCAACGGTCTGGGGAGGAGACCCAGTACTTC.

The rearrangement uses TRBV12-3 or TRBV12-4 and TRBJ1-5, with no clear D. V lost 2 bases and J 0 bases, leaving 2 bases between the germline ends. The CDR3 is 13 amino acids. The DNA of the CDR3 is TGTGCCAGCAGTTTAACTAGCAATCAGCCCCAGCATTTT. Translating it yields CASSLTSNQPQHF.

V gene TRBV9 combines with J gene TRBJ1-3; D remains unclear. CDR1 is SGDLS, CDR2 YYNGEE, per germline. Between the trimmed V and J ends, which lost 4 bases and 5 bases, there was a span of 13 bases. The CDR3 is 14 amino acids. In DNA form, the CDR3 reads TGTGCCAGCAGCAAGCCAGAAGAAAGAAACACCATATATTTT. The encoded protein is CASSKPEERNTIYF. The variable domain in full, completed from reference TRBV9 and TRBJ1-3, reads DSGVTQTPKHLITATGQRVTLRCSPRSGDLSVYWYQQSLDQGLQFLIQYYNGEERAKGNILERFSAQQFPDLHSELNLSSLELGDSALYFCASSKPEERNTIYFGEGSWLTVV.

The V call is TRBV7-8, the J call TRBJ1-6, with D possibly matching TRBD1 (6 bases). V was trimmed by 8 bases and J by 3 bases, leaving 14 bases between them. From germline, CDR1 is SGHVS and CDR2 FQNEAQ. This CDR3 has 15 amino acids. CDR3 DNA sequence: TGTGCCAGCGCGACAGGCGCGAACTATAATTCACCCCTCCACTTT. Amino acids: CASATGANYNSPLHF.

The V call is TRBV29-1, the J call TRBJ1-2; a possible D gene is TRBD1 (5 bases). The CDR3 totals 13 residues. Germline V gene sequence: CDR1 SQVTM, CDR2 ANQGSEA. V shed 6 bases and J shed 5 bases, with 16 bases lying between them. The CDR3 DNA reads TGCAGCGTGGCCGAAACCGGGGGGTATGGCTACACCTTC. Translation: CSVAETGGYGYTF.

There are a few counts of this clonotype. The chain recombines TRBV4-1 with TRBJ2-4; D may match TRBD1 or TRBD2 (5 bases each). The CDR3 covers 15 residues. Germline CDR1 MGHRA, CDR2 YSYEKL. The V end was cut by 1 base, the J end by 6 bases, with 13 bases between. CDR3 nucleotides: TGCGCCAGCAGCCAAGTTGGGACGGCCTTAAACATTCAGTACTTC. Amino acid sequence: CASSQVGTALNIQYF.

This clonotype has a handful of counts. The chain employs TRBV4-2 and TRBJ2-3; 10 nucleotides agree with TRBD2. In germline, CDR1 is LGHNA, CDR2 YNFKEQ. The CDR3 contains 17 residues. Trimming removed 0 bases from V and 2 bases from J; junction bases left unmatched: 5. This chain's CDR3 is CASSQEGLAGATDTQYF. Here the CDR3 DNA reads TGTGCCAGCAGCCAAGAAGGGCTAGCGGGGGCCACAGATACGCAGTATTTT.

This clonotype was recorded once. The rearrangement joins TRBV19 to TRBJ1-2; D is unresolved. V shed 9 bases and J shed 8 bases, with 25 bases lying between them. Germline-derived CDR1 and CDR2 are LNHDA and SQIVND (reference sequence). This CDR3 has 15 amino acids. The CDR3 sequence: CASQTQQNAGGGYTF. The DNA for the CDR3 is TGTGCCAGCCAGACCCAACAGAACGCAGGTGGGGGCTACACCTTC.

This clonotype was found many times. The chain combines TRBV7-8 with TRBJ2-4, with TRBD1 identical over 7 bases. The junction had 7 bases not matched to a gene; V was cut back by 6 bases and J by 5 bases. Germline V CDR1 and CDR2: SGHVS, FQNEAQ. This CDR3 has 14 amino acids. CDR3 nucleotide sequence: TGTGCCAGCAGTTGGACAGGCCATGAAAACATTCAGTACTTC. Translated, it gives CASSWTGHENIQYF.